These 20 T cell receptor beta chains were sequenced from one sample in a study of response to subunit inactivated influenza vaccine. Using its own MiXCR run on the RT-PCR reads, TCRdb lists one record per CDR3 protein. The table includes around 530,000 distinct CDR3 sequences, around 11% detected once. The sample was PBMCs from blood, taken on the day of vaccination. The receptors shown here come from a man aged 50-59 years who received an inactivated influenza vaccine.

The chain links TRBV7-6 to TRBJ2-2; 7 nucleotides match TRBD1. Trimming removed 3 bases from V and 3 bases from J; junction bases left unmatched: 7. The CDR3 extends over 16 amino acids. Germline CDR1 is SGHVS and CDR2 is FNYEAQ. The CDR3 reads CASSLGGTADTGELFF. The DNA for the CDR3 is TGTGCCAGCAGCTTGGGTGGGACAGCGGACACCGGGGAGCTGTTTTTT.

This clonotype was counted ten times or more. The chain has TRBV6-5 and TRBJ2-7, with 14 bases aligning to TRBD2. V lost 0 bases, J lost 4 bases, and 5 bases stayed unmatched. From germline, CDR1 is MNHEY and CDR2 SVGAGI. The CDR3 consists of 17 residues. The CDR3 DNA follows: TGTGCCAGCAGTTACTCGTTCGGGACTAGCGGGAGTTACGAGCAGTACTTC. It translates to CASSYSFGTSGSYEQYF.

This clonotype has a count of ten or more. The chain is built from TRBV5-1 and TRBJ2-3, with D perhaps assigned TRBD1 or TRBD2 (5 bases each). In germline, CDR1 is SGHRS, CDR2 YFSETQ. The CDR3 is 16 amino acids. V was shortened by 0 bases and J by 6 bases, with 17 bases between the two germline ends. CDR3 loop: CASSLASFGDGDTQYF. The CDR3 DNA follows: TGCGCCAGCAGCTTGGCCTCCTTTGGGGACGGGGATACGCAGTATTTT.

This chain connects TRBV10-3 to TRBJ2-5, with 10 bases matching TRBD1. CDR1 is ENHRY, CDR2 SYGVKD, per germline. This CDR3 comprises 16 residues. Losses at the gene ends were 3 bases for V and 5 bases for J; bases not matched to a gene: 9. The CDR3 loop is CAISDGTGVGKETQYF. In DNA, the CDR3 is TGTGCCATCAGTGACGGGACAGGGGTAGGGAAGGAGACCCAGTACTTC.

The V call is TRBV5-1, the J call TRBJ1-1; TRBD1 matches 8 bases. Germline values: CDR1 SGHRS, CDR2 YFSETQ. The V segment lost 4 bases and the J segment 0 bases; nucleotides outside the gene matches: 5. There are 15 residues in the CDR3. CDR3 loop: CASSADRGLNTEAFF. In nucleotides, the CDR3 is TGCGCCAGCAGCGCCGACAGGGGCCTGAACACTGAAGCTTTCTTT.

This clonotype was recorded once. The chain is built from TRBV27 and TRBJ2-1; 7 nucleotides align to TRBD1. From germline, CDR1 is MNHEY and CDR2 SMNVEV (reference sequence). The CDR3 contains 16 residues. With 5 bases clipped from V and 8 bases from J, the junction kept 15 bases outside the gene matches. As DNA, the CDR3 is TGTGCCAGCAGTCAGGGACAGTCCGTCCCAAGGGATGAGCAGTTCTTC. It translates to CASSQGQSVPRDEQFF.

This clonotype was observed a few times. The chain is built from TRBV12-3 or TRBV12-4 and TRBJ2-3; 8 bases align to TRBD2. With V trimmed by 3 bases and J by 4 bases, 21 bases remained unmatched. The CDR3 sequence is 20 residues long. CDR3 nucleotide sequence: TGTGCCAGCAGTTTTCGGGGTACAAAACTAGCGCCCGGGGGGGCAGATACGCAGTATTTT. Amino acids: CASSFRGTKLAPGGADTQYF.

This clonotype has more than one count but fewer than ten. This chain connects TRBV20-1 to TRBJ2-5, with 8 bases lining up with TRBD2. Trimming removed 3 bases from V and 4 bases from J; junction bases left unmatched: 4. The CDR3 has 13 residues. CDR1 DFQATT and CDR2 SNEGSKA come from the germline V gene (reference sequence). Here the CDR3 DNA reads TGCAGTGCTAGCGGGGGGGCGTCAGAGACCCAGTACTTC. It specifies CSASGGASETQYF.

The J gene is TRBJ2-1, the V gene TRBV9; the D gene could be TRBD1 or TRBD2 (6 bases each). There are 15 residues in the CDR3. Trimming shortened V by 3 bases and J by 4 bases, and 14 bases separated the two germline ends. Germline CDR1 reads SGDLS; CDR2 reads YYNGEE. DNA for the CDR3: TGTGCCAGCAGCGCGTACTCGGGGGCGTACAATGAGCAGTTCTTC. It yields the protein CASSAYSGAYNEQFF.

This clonotype was observed a handful of times. V and J are TRBV7-9 and TRBJ1-4; no clear D gene. Germline V gene data show CDR1 as SEHNR and CDR2 as FQNEAQ (reference sequence). Trimming took off 4 bases at V and 8 bases at J, with 11 bases between the two ends. The CDR3 is made up of 13 amino acids. The CDR3 DNA reads as TGTGCCAGCAGCTCACCGTACGGGGAAAAACTGTTTTTT. Translated, it gives CASSSPYGEKLFF.

The chain employs TRBV7-9 and TRBJ1-5; D unclear. The germline V gene has CDR1 SEHNR and CDR2 FQNEAQ (reference sequence). Trimming removed 5 bases from V and 7 bases from J, with 12 bases in between. The CDR3 sequence is 13 residues long. CDR3 residues: CASSQGPGQPQHF. The CDR3 coding sequence is TGTGCCAGCAGCCAAGGACCCGGGCAGCCCCAGCATTTT.

The V call is TRBV7-2, the J call TRBJ2-7; TRBD2 agrees at 13 bases. This CDR3 contains 15 residues. V lost 6 bases to trimming and J lost 6 bases; unmatched junction nucleotides: 8. Germline V gene data show CDR1 as SGHTA and CDR2 as FQGNSA. CDR3 coding DNA: TGTGCCAGCAGTAGGACTAGCGGGAGTCCAGGCGAGCAGTACTTC. Protein: CASSRTSGSPGEQYF.

This rearrangement joins TRBV7-2 to TRBJ2-4, with a possible D match to TRBD1 (5 bases). Deletions cut 3 bases from V and 6 bases from J, with 9 bases between. Germline CDR1 is SGHTA and CDR2 is FQGNSA. This CDR3 spans 13 amino acids. This CDR3 reads CASSLKGSNIQYF. The CDR3 region has the DNA TGTGCCAGCAGCTTGAAGGGGTCAAACATTCAGTACTTC.

This clonotype was detected once. A single base separates this from a much larger clone, so it may be a read error. The genes are TRBV19 and TRBJ1-2; unclear D gene. Germline V lookup: CDR1 LNHDA, CDR2 SQIVND (reference sequence). The CDR3 runs to 15 residues. CDR3: CASSVDREANYGYTF. The CDR3 coding sequence is TGTGCCAGTAGTGTAGATCGGGAAGCTAACTATGGCTACACCTTC. The complete variable domain, with remaining parts taken from reference TRBV19 and TRBJ1-2, reads DGGITQSPKYLFRKEGQNVTLSCEQNLNHDAMYWYRQDPGQGLRLIYYSQIVNDFQKGDIAEGYSVSREKKESFPLTVTSAQKNPTAFYLCASSVDREANYGYTFGSGTRLTVV.

This clonotype has just a few counts. The chain combines TRBV6-1 with TRBJ1-1; tentatively, D is TRBD1 (5 bases). From germline, CDR1 is MNHNS and CDR2 SASEGT. The V end lost 2 bases, the J end lost 0 bases, and 10 bases lay between the germline ends. This CDR3 spans 15 amino acids. CDR3 bases: TGTGCCAGCAGTGAACTGGGACCCATGAACACTGAAGCTTTCTTT. It encodes CASSELGPMNTEAFF.

The gene calls are TRBV6-1 and TRBJ1-6; 8 nucleotides match TRBD1. The germline gives CDR1 MNHNS, CDR2 SASEGT. V lost 5 bases, J lost 8 bases, and 5 bases stayed unmatched. The CDR3 is 14 residues long. The CDR3 nucleotides read TGTGCCAGCAGTCTTAACAGGGGGGATTCACCCCTCCACTTT. This codes for CASSLNRGDSPLHF.

This chain connects TRBV12-3 or TRBV12-4 to TRBJ2-1; D possibly corresponds to TRBD2 (6 bases). The V and J ends lost 6 bases and 5 bases respectively, with 11 bases between them. This CDR3 region has 13 residues. In DNA, the CDR3 is TGTGCCAGCAGGGCGGGACCCCACAATGAGCAGTTCTTC. This sequence encodes CASRAGPHNEQFF.

This sequence joins TRBV5-6 and TRBJ2-1; TRBD2 agrees at 10 bases. The CDR3 extends over 16 amino acids. The germline gives CDR1 SGHDT, CDR2 YYEEEE. Trimming removed 0 bases from V and 5 bases from J; junction bases left unmatched: 5. In DNA, the CDR3 is TGTGCCAGCAGCTTGGGAGCGGGAGGGCCTCACAATGAGCAGTTCTTC. Translation: CASSLGAGGPHNEQFF.

The table lists this clonotype with many counts. J is TRBJ1-2 and V is TRBV4-1; 7 bases match TRBD1. The CDR3 contains 14 residues. Unmatched junction bases numbered 4, after V lost 1 base and J lost 5 bases. Germline CDR1 and CDR2: MGHRA and YSYEKL. In DNA, the CDR3 is TGCGCCAGCAGCCAAGGGAACAGGGGTTATGGCTACACCTTC. It encodes CASSQGNRGYGYTF.

The sample holds many counts of this clonotype. The CDR3 reads CASSTRQGGTGELFF. The DNA for the CDR3 is TGTGCCAGCAGTACTCGACAGGGTGGGACCGGGGAGCTGTTTTTT. The chain combines TRBV12-3 or TRBV12-4 with TRBJ2-2; TRBD1 agrees at 7 bases. CDR3 length equals 15 residues. The ends lost 5 bases at V and 5 bases at J; junction bases unmatched: 8.